These 15 T cell receptor beta chains were all obtained from the same sample, sequenced in a study of blood T cell repertoires in COVID-19. Sequenced by immunoSEQ multiplex PCR; TCRdb stores in-frame clones only, minus some. The data contain about 200,000 clones, 80% to 90% of them seen just once; the ten biggest clones take up around 9.9%. The sample was peripheral blood. These receptors were taken from a human donor with active or convalescent COVID-19. The donor label of this sample is uncertain.

The chain has TRBV6-5 and TRBJ1-1; D is ambiguous. The CDR3 covers 15 residues. The V and J ends lost 0 bases and 6 bases respectively, with 14 bases between them. Germline assignment: CDR1 MNHEY and CDR2 SVGAGI. The CDR3 spells CASSYSRRDWAEAFF. CDR3 sequence (DNA): TGTGCCAGCAGTTACTCAAGGAGGGATTGGGCTGAAGCTTTCTTT.

This CDR3 is CAISEQSYEQYF. The CDR3 DNA reads TGTGCCATCAGTGAACAGAGCTACGAGCAGTACTTC. This chain connects TRBV10-3 to TRBJ2-7; D gene uncertain. The CDR3 runs to 12 residues. Germline CDR1 and CDR2: ENHRY and SYGVKD. V shed 3 bases and J shed 3 bases, with 6 bases lying between them.

The chain couples TRBV5-4 to TRBJ2-7, with TRBD2 matching over 11 bases. The CDR3 totals 15 residues. V was clipped by 0 bases and J by 7 bases; unmatched bases: 6. Germline loops: CDR1 SGHNT, CDR2 YYREEE (reference sequence). Written as DNA, the CDR3 is TGTGCCAGCAGCTTGGCACTAGCGGGAGTCTCGGAGCAGTACTTC. Its translation: CASSLALAGVSEQYF.

In its sample, this clone was seen a few times. The chain carries TRBV12-3 or TRBV12-4 and TRBJ1-1; D unclear. CDR3 length: 13 residues. Trimming removed 5 bases at V and 6 bases at J, with 13 bases between. The CDR3 nucleotides are TGTGCCAGCAGTCTCACACTGGGCGCTGAAGCTTTCTTT. Translation gives CASSLTLGAEAFF.

The chain combines TRBV9 with TRBJ2-5, with TRBD2 as a possible D gene (5 bases). The germline V gene encodes CDR1 SGDLS and CDR2 YYNGEE. V gave up 3 bases and J gave up 4 bases, with 7 bases separating them. The CDR3 has 12 amino acids. The DNA of the CDR3 is TGTGCCAGCAGCGCCGGACTAGAGACCCAGTACTTC. It codes for CASSAGLETQYF.

The chain combines TRBV3-1 (or the pseudogene TRBV3-2) with TRBJ2-7, with 9 positions matching TRBD2. V trimming: 5 bases; J trimming: 2 bases; junction bases outside the gene matches: 16. The germline gives CDR1 LGHDT, CDR2 YNNKEL (reference sequence). This CDR3 is built from 18 residues. The CDR3 reads CASSETLASGGTPYEQYF. CDR3 nucleotide sequence: TGTGCCAGCAGCGAAACACTCGCCAGCGGGGGGACTCCCTACGAGCAGTACTTC.

The chain has TRBV4-1 and TRBJ2-7; TRBD2 aligns across 10 bases. The CDR3 has 17 residues. V lost 0 bases to trimming and J lost 3 bases; unmatched junction nucleotides: 8. Germline assignment: CDR1 MGHRA and CDR2 YSYEKL. CDR3 in DNA: TGCGCCAGCAGCCAAGATCCCGGGGCTAGCGGGAGCTACGAGCAGTACTTC. Amino acids: CASSQDPGASGSYEQYF.

The chain couples TRBV7-9 to TRBJ2-7, with D perhaps TRBD1 (6 bases). Germline V gene lookup returns CDR1 SEHNR and CDR2 FQNEAQ (reference sequence). This CDR3 is 13 amino acids long. Trimming removed 8 bases from V and 4 bases from J, with 15 bases in between. This CDR3 is CASRRTEVYEQYF. In nucleotides, the CDR3 is TGTGCCAGCCGCCGGACAGAAGTATACGAGCAGTACTTC.

This clone appeared once. The chain combines TRBV2 with TRBJ2-3; TRBD2 matches 8 bases. The CDR3 covers 19 residues. V was pared by 7 bases and J by 4 bases, with 22 bases of the junction left unmatched. CDR1 is SNHLY, CDR2 FYNNEI, per germline. CDR3 loop: CASTVGFLLAGWGADTQYF. The CDR3 DNA sequence: TGTGCCAGCACTGTTGGCTTCCTTTTAGCGGGGTGGGGCGCAGATACGCAGTATTTT.

This chain uses TRBV12-3 or TRBV12-4 with TRBJ2-3; possibly TRBD1 for D (5 bases). The V end lost 7 bases, the J end lost 4 bases, and 12 bases lay between the germline ends. The CDR3 spans 13 residues. CDR3 coding DNA: TGTGCCAGCACCCAGGGTTTCGCAGATACGCAGTATTTT. Protein product: CASTQGFADTQYF.

This clone was seen a handful of times. The chain employs TRBV9 and TRBJ2-1, with TRBD2 matching 8 bases. In germline, CDR1 is SGDLS, CDR2 YYNGEE. V trimming: 3 bases; J trimming: 7 bases; junction bases outside the gene matches: 9. CDR3 size: 15 residues. For the CDR3, the DNA is TGTGCCAGCAGCGCCCCTGTAATAGCGGGGAATGAGCAGTTCTTC. It codes for CASSAPVIAGNEQFF.

V and J are TRBV10-1 and TRBJ2-3, with 14 positions matching TRBD2. Looked up from germline, CDR1 is WNHNN and CDR2 is SYGVQD (reference sequence). The CDR3 extends over 16 amino acids. With 6 bases clipped from V and 3 bases from J, the junction kept 5 bases outside the gene matches. The CDR3, as DNA: TGCGCCAGCAGCGGGACTAGCGGGAGTACGACAGATACGCAGTATTTT. This sequence encodes CASSGTSGSTTDTQYF.

This clone occurred a few times. The chain is built from TRBV7-2 and TRBJ2-7, with D possibly matching TRBD2 (5 bases). Germline CDR1 SGHTA, CDR2 FQGNSA. This CDR3 contains 14 residues. The V end lost 4 bases, the J end lost 3 bases, and 13 bases lay between the germline ends. CDR3 sequence reads: CASSSTLGSYEQYF. Written as DNA, the CDR3 is TGTGCCAGCAGCTCTACCCTGGGGAGCTACGAGCAGTACTTC. The whole variable domain, remainder taken from reference TRBV7-2 and TRBJ2-7, is GAGVSQSPSNKVTEKGKDVELRCDPISGHTALYWYRQSLGQGLEFLIYFQGNSAPDKSGLPSDRFSAERTGGSVSTLTIQRTQQEDSAVYLCASSSTLGSYEQYFGPGTRLTVT.

The chain is built from TRBV20-1 and TRBJ2-3; D is unresolved. The CDR3 is 11 amino acids. CDR1 and CDR2 (germline): DFQATT, SNEGSKA (reference sequence). The V end was cut by 6 bases, the J end by 4 bases, with 8 bases between. CDR3 sequence: CSAPSPDTQYF. The CDR3 nucleotides are TGCAGTGCCCCCTCTCCAGATACGCAGTATTTT.

The chain employs TRBV7-9 and TRBJ1-1; the D gene is possibly TRBD1 (6 bases). V dropped 5 bases and J dropped 7 bases, with 20 bases sitting between them. The CDR3 loop spans 15 amino acids. Germline loops: CDR1 SEHNR, CDR2 FQNEAQ (reference sequence). The CDR3 here is CASSLDPGGAGEAFF. CDR3 nucleotides: TGTGCCAGCAGCCTAGACCCGGGGGGGGCCGGTGAAGCTTTCTTT.